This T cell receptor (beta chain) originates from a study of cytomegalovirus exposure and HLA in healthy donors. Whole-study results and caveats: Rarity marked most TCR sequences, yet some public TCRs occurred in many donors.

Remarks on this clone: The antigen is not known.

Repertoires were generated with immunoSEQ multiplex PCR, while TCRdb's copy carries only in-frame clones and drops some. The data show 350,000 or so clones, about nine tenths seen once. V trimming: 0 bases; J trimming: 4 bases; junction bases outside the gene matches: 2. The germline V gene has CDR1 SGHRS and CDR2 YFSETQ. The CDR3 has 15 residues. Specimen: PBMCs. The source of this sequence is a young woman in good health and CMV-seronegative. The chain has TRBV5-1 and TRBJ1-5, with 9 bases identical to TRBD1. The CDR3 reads CASSLGDRENQPQHF. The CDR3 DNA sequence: TGCGCCAGCAGCTTGGGGGACAGGGAGAATCAGCCCCAGCATTTT.